In its sample, the clone carrying this TCR beta chain was seen once. The sample belongs to a study of shared clonotypes between healthy human individuals. The protocol was immunoSEQ multiplex PCR, while the TCRdb copy is restricted to in-frame clones and leaves out a portion. The data contain over a million clones, 70% to 80% of them singletons. The receptor comes from a man aged 18 to 30 in good health. Some clones in this sample may be carry-over from other donors' samples. What was sequenced was memory CD4+ T cells from PBMCs. The subset was: CD45RA-negative fraction.

CDR3 nucleotides: TGTGCCAGCAGGGACAGGGGGAAAAAATACTACGAGCAGTACTTC. It translates to CASRDRGKKYYEQYF. The chain joins TRBV2 to TRBJ2-7; 10 nucleotides match TRBD1. Germline CDR1 and CDR2: SNHLY and FYNNEI. CDR3 length: 15 residues. V lost 6 bases to trimming and J lost 3 bases; unmatched junction nucleotides: 8.